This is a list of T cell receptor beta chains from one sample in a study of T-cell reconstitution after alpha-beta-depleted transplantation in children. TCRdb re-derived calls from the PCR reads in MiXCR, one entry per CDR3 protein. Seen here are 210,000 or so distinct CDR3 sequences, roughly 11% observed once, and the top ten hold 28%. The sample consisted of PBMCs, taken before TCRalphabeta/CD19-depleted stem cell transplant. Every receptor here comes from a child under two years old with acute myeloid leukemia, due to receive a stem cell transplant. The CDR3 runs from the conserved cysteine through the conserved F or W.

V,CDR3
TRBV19,CASKRASAADTQYF
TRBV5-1,CASSLAPPSYEQYF
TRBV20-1,CSARDPRTSGPQGF
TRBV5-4,CASSLPQITEAFF
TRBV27,CASRNRQENTEAFF
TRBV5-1,CASSPGTHTDTQYF
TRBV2,CASGDREGEQFF
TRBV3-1,CASSHPPYNEQFF
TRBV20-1,CSAHARAEQETQYF
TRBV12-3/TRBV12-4,CASSLGAAAPQHF
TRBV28,CASNQGKTGDGYTF
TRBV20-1,CSARTQTDNEQFF
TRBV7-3,CASSWTRDNEQFF
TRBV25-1,CASSEAAGSKNIQYF
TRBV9,CASSGRDRGSEKYF
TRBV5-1,CASSFLTGGPHKQFF
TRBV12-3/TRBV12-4,CALSPSRGRGSSGANVLTF
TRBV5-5,CASSLAGTSGERYEQYF
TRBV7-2,CASSLADRNYEQYF
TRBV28,CASIPQGRAGELFF